This TCR beta chain was captured in a study of cytomegalovirus exposure and HLA in healthy donors. This CDR3 has 15 amino acids. CDR1 is SGHTA, CDR2 FQGTGA, per germline. V lost 1 base to trimming and J lost 2 bases; unmatched junction nucleotides: 2. This PCR relied on a set of 60 Vbeta primers and 13 Jbeta primers. This table comes from immunoSEQ multiplex PCR, and its TCRdb copy is limited to in-frame clones, with some not included. Among more than 95,000 clones listed, over 60% were seen once. V is TRBV7-3 and J is TRBJ2-1, with TRBD2 identical over 7 bases. Material for sequencing was PBMCs. The clonotype was recovered from a man aged 55 to 69 in good health and CMV-seropositive. CDR3 nucleotide sequence: TGTGCCAGCAGCTTAAGCAGCGGGGCCTACAATGAGCAGTTCTTC. Amino acid sequence: CASSLSSGAYNEQFF.